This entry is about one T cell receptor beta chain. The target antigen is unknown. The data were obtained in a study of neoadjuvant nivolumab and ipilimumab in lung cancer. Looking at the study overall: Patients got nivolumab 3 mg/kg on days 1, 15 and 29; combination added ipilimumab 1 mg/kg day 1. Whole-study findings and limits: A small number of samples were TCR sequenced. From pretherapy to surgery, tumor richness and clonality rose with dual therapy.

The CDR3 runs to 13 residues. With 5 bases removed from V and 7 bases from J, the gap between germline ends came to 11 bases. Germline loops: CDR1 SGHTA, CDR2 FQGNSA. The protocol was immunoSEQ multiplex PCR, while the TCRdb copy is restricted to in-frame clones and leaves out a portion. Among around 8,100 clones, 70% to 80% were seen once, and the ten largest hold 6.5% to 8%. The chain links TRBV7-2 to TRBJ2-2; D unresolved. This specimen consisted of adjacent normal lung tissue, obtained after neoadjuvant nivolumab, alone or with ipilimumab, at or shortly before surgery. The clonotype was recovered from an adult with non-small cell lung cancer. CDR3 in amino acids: CASSPRPDGELFF. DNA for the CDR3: TGTGCCAGCAGCCCCCGACCCGACGGGGAGCTGTTTTTT.